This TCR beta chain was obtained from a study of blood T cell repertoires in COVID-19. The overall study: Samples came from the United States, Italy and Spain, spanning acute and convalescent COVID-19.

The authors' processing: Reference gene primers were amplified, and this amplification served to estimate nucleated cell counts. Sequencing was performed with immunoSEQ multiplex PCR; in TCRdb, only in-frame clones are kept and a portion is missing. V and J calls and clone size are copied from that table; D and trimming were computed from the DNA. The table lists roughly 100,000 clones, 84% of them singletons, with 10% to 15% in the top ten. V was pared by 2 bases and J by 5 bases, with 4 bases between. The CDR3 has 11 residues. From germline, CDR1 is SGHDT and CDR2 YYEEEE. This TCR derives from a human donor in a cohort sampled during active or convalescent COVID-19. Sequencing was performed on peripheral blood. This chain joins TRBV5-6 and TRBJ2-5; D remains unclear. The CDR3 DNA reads TGTGCCAGCAGCTTCCGGGAGACCCAGTACTTC. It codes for CASSFRETQYF.